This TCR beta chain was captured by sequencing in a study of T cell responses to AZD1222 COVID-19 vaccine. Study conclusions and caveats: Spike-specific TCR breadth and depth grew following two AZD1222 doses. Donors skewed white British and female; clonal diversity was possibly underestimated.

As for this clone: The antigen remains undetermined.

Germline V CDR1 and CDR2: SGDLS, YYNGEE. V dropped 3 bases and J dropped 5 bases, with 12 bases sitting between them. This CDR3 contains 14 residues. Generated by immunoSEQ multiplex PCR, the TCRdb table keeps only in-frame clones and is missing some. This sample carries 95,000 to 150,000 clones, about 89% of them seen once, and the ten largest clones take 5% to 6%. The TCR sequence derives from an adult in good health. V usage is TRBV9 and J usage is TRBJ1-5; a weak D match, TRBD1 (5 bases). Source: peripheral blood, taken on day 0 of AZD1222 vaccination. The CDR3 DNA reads TGTGCCAGCAGCGACGGCGGGGGGTATCAGCCCCAGCATTTT. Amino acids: CASSDGGGYQPQHF.